The clone carrying this T cell receptor (beta chain) was recorded a few times. Its specificity is unknown. CDR1 SEHNR and CDR2 FQNEAQ come from the germline V gene (reference sequence). V gave up 4 bases and J gave up 4 bases, with 8 bases separating them. The CDR3 has 12 residues. This sample is part of a study of Ad26.COV2.S vaccination and SARS-CoV-2 variants. Findings and caveats of the study: Placebo and vaccine recipients had non-spike TCR breadth that was similar. TCR breadth and depth analyses may have underestimated total T cell responses.

The data were produced by immunoSEQ multiplex PCR, yet TCRdb's version contains in-frame clones alone and is incomplete. The sample has hundreds of thousands of clones, approximately 90% seen once. Indicated treatment: 15 to 20 received Ad26.COV2.S at low or high dose, single or two shots; about 5 received placebo; per-sample allocation not given. Specimen acquisition occurred on day 63 following the initial vaccine or placebo injection. The administered vaccine (an Ad26 vector) expressed Wuhan-strain SARS-CoV-2 spike. The sequences come from peripheral blood, collected in a trial of Ad26.COV2.S vaccine versus placebo. The J gene is TRBJ2-7, the V gene TRBV7-9; D unresolved. This TCR was recovered from a person aged 18-65 years who received the Ad26.COV2.S COVID-19 vaccine or a placebo. For the CDR3, the DNA is TGTGCCAGCAGCTGGAGCCCTTACGAGCAGTACTTC. The encoded protein is CASSWSPYEQYF.